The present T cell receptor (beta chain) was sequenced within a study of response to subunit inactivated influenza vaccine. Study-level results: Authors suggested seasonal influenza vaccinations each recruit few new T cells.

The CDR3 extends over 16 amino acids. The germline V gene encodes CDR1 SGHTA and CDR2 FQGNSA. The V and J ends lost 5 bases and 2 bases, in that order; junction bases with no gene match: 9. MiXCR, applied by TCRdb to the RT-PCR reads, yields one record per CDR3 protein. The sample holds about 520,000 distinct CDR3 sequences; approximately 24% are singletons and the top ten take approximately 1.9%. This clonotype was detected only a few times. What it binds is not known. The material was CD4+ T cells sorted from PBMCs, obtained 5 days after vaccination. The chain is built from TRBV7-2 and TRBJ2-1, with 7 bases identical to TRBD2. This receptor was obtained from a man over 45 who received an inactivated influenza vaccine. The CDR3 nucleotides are TGTGCCAGCAGCAGAGAGAGCGGGGTCACCTACAATGAGCAGTTCTTC. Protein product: CASSRESGVTYNEQFF.